The 2 T cell receptor beta chains listed next were all sequenced from one sample in a study of cytotoxic CD8 clonotypes in ibrutinib-treated CLL. Assay: immunoSEQ multiplex PCR; the TCRdb copy retains only in-frame clones and omits some. The data hold about 140,000 clones, with 75% to 85% observed a single time. The input for sequencing was PBMCs, taken after 36 months of ibrutinib treatment. The source of these receptors is a human donor with chronic lymphocytic leukemia.

The gene calls are TRBV2 and TRBJ2-7; 10 positions agree with TRBD1. V dropped 5 bases and J dropped 5; count of bases not matched to a gene: 3. Germline CDR1 SNHLY, CDR2 FYNNEI. The CDR3 is 13 residues long. The CDR3 sequence is CASSRDRGDEQYF. CDR3 in DNA: TGTGCCAGCAGTCGGGACAGGGGCGACGAGCAGTACTTC.

The chain joins TRBV23-1 to TRBJ1-1, with 7 nucleotides matching TRBD1. TRBV23-1 is classed as an ORF, of uncertain function. The CDR3 runs 17 residues. The junction had 10 bases not matched to a gene; V was cut back by 3 bases and J by 0 bases. The CDR3 nucleotides read TGCGCCAGCAGTCAGACTCCTCGACAGGGAATGAACACTGAAGCTTTCTTT. Its translation is CASSQTPRQGMNTEAFF.